Described below is a single T cell receptor (beta chain) sequence and its context. What it binds is unknown. These data are taken from a study of T cell responses to AZD1222 COVID-19 vaccine. Study results and limitations: Close to half of all spike-specific TCRs reportedly target regions of the variants that are unmutated.

V was pared by 7 bases and J by 5 bases, with 8 bases between. CDR3 length: 12 amino acids. Germline V gives CDR1 KGHDR, CDR2 SFDVKD. The table came from immunoSEQ multiplex PCR; TCRdb's copy has only in-frame clones and leaves some out. The data contain around 88,000 clones, approximately 91% of them singletons. The source was peripheral blood, collected on day 0 of AZD1222 vaccination. The chain couples TRBV24-1 to TRBJ2-4; D may be TRBD1 (5 bases). The receptor was isolated from an adult in good health. This CDR3 is CATSEGENIQYF. The CDR3 region has the DNA TGTGCCACCAGCGAAGGGGAAAACATTCAGTACTTC.